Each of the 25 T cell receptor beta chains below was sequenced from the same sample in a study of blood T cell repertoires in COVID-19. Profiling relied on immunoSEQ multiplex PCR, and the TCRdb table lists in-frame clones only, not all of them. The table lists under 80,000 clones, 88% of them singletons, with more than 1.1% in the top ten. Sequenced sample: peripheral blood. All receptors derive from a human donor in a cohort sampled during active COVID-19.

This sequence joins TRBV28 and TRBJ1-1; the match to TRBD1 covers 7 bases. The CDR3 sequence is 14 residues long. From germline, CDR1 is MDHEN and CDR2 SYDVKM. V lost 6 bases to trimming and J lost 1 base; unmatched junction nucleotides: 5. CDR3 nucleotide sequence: TGTGCCAGCAGCCGGGACAGAAAGAACACTGAAGCTTTCTTT. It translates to CASSRDRKNTEAFF.

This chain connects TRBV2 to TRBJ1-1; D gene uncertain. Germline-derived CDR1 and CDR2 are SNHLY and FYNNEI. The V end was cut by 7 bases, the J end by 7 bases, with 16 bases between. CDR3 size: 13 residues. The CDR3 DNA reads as TGTGCCAGCACCCTCGCGCCTGGCGGTGAAGCTTTCTTT. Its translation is CASTLAPGGEAFF.

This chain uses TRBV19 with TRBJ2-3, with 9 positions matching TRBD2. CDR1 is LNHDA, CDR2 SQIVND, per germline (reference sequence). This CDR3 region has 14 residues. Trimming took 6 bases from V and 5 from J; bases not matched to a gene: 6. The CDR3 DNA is TGTGCCAGTAGGGTAGCGGGAGTTCTAGATACGCAGTATTTT. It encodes CASRVAGVLDTQYF. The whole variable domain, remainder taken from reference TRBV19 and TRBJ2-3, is DGGITQSPKYLFRKEGQNVTLSCEQNLNHDAMYWYRQDPGQGLRLIYYSQIVNDFQKGDIAEGYSVSREKKESFPLTVTSAQKNPTAFYLCASRVAGVLDTQYFGPGTRLTVL.

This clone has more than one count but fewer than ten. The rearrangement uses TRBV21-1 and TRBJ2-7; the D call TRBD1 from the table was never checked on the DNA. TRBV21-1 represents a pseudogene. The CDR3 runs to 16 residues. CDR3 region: CASSLSGTGLSYEQYF. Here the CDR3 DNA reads TGTGCCAGCAGCCTGTCCGGGACAGGGTTATCCTACGAGCAGTACTTC.

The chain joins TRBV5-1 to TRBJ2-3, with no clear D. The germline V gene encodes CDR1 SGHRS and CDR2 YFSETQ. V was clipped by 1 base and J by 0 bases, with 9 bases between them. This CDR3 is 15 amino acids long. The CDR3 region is CASSLFGFSTDTQYF. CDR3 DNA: TGCGCCAGCAGCTTGTTCGGGTTTAGCACAGATACGCAGTATTTT.

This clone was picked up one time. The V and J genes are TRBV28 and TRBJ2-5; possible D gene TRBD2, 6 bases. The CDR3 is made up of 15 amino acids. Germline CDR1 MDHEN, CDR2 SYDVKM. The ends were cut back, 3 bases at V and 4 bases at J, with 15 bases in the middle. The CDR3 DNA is TGTGCCAGCAGTTTCTGGGGGAGACTAGGAGAGACCCAGTACTTC. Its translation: CASSFWGRLGETQYF.

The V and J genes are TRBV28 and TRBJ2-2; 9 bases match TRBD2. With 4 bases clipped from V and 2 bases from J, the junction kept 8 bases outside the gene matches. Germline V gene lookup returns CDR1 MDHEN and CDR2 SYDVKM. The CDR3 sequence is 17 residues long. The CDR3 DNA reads TGTGCCAGCAGTTCGTTAGCGGGGGTGTTAAACACCGGGGAGCTGTTTTTT. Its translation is CASSSLAGVLNTGELFF.

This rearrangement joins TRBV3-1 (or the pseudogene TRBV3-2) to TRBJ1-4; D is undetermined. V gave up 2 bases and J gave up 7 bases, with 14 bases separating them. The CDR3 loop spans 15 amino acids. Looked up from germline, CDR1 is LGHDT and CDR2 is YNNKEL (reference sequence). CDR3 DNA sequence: TGTGCCAGCAGCCAATCTGAGGCGGGAGGTGAAAAACTGTTTTTT. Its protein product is CASSQSEAGGEKLFF.

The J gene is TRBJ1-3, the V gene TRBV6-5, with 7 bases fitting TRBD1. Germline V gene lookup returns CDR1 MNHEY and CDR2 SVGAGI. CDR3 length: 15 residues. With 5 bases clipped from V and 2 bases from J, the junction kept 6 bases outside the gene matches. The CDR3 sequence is CASSRDRDPGNTIYF. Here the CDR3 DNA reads TGTGCCAGCAGTCGTGACAGGGACCCTGGAAACACCATATATTTT.

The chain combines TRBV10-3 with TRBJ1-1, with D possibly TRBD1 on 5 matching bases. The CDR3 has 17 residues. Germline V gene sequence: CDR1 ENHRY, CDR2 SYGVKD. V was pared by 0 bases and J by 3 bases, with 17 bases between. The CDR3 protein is CAISESSGGYLDTEAFF. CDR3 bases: TGTGCCATCAGTGAGTCATCGGGGGGTTATCTGGACACTGAAGCTTTCTTT.

This chain's CDR3 is CASSSRTGWNTGELFF. The CDR3, as DNA: TGTGCCAGCAGCTCGCGGACAGGATGGAACACCGGGGAGCTGTTTTTT. This chain connects TRBV7-8 to TRBJ2-2; 7 bases are a match to TRBD1. The junction had 6 bases not matched to a gene; V was cut back by 4 bases and J by 1 base. Germline V gives CDR1 SGHVS, CDR2 FQNEAQ. The CDR3 is 16 amino acids.

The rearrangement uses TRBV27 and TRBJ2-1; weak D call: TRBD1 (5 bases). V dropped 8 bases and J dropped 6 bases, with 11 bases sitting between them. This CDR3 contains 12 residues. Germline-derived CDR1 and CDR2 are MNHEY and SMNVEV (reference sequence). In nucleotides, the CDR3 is TGTGCCAGCCGGGCAAGGGGCAATGAGCAGTTCTTC. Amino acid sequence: CASRARGNEQFF.

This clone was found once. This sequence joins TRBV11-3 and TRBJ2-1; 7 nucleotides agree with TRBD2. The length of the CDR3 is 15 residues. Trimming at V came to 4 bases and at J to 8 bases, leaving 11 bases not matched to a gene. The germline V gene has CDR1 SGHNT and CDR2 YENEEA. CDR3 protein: CASSSEGGSVDEQFF. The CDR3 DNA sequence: TGTGCCAGCAGCTCGGAGGGCGGGAGCGTCGATGAGCAGTTCTTC.

CDR3 amino acids: CASSLGEDRSHQPQHF. CDR3 nucleotide sequence: TGTGCCAGCAGCTTAGGGGAGGACCGCTCACATCAGCCCCAGCATTTT. The gene calls are TRBV7-9 and TRBJ1-5; D gene unclear. Germline CDR1 and CDR2: SEHNR and FQNEAQ (reference sequence). This CDR3 is 16 amino acids long. The ends were cut back, 1 base at V and 5 bases at J, with 15 bases in the middle. The full variable domain, completed using reference TRBV7-9 and TRBJ1-5, is DTGVSQNPRHKITKRGQNVTFRCDPISEHNRLYWYRQTLGQGPEFLTYFQNEAQLEKSRLLSDRFSAERPKGSFSTLEIQRTEQGDSAMYLCASSLGEDRSHQPQHFGDGTRLSIL.

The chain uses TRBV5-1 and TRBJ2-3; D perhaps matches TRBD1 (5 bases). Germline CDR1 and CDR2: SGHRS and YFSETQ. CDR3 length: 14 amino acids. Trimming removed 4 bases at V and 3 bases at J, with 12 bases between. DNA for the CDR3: TGCGCCAGCAGCACCTTACAGGCTACAGATACGCAGTATTTT. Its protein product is CASSTLQATDTQYF.

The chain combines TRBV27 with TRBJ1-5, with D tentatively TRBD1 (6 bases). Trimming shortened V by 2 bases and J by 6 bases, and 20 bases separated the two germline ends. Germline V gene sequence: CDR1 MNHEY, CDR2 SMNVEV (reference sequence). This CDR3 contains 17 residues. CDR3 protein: CASSLGFGGGLSQPQHF. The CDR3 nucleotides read TGTGCCAGCAGTTTAGGGTTTGGGGGCGGGTTAAGTCAGCCCCAGCATTTT.

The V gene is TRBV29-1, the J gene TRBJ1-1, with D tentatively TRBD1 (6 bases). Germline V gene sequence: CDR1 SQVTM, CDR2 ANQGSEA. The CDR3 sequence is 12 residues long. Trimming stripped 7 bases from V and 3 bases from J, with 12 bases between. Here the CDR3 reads CSAGTQYTEAFF. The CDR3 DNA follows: TGCAGCGCCGGGACACAATACACTGAAGCTTTCTTT.

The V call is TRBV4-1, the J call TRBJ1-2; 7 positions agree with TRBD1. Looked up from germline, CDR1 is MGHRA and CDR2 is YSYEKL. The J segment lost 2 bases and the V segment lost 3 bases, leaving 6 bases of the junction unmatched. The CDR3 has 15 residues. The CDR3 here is CASSQGRQGNYGYTF. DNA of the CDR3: TGCGCCAGCAGCCAGGGTCGACAGGGAAACTATGGCTACACCTTC.

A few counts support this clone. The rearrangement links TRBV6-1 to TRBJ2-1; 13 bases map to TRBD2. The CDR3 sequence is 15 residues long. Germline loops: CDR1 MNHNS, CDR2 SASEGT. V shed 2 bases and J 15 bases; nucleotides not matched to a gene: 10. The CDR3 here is CASSEFQLAGGSTFF. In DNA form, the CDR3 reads TGTGCCAGCAGTGAATTTCAACTAGCGGGGGGGTCGACGTTCTTC.

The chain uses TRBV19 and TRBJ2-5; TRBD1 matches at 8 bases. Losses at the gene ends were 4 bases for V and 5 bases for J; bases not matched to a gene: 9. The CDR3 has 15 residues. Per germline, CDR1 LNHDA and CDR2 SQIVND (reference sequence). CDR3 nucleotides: TGTGCCAGTAGTACCGGGACAGGATTTCGGGAGACCCAGTACTTC. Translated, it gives CASSTGTGFRETQYF.

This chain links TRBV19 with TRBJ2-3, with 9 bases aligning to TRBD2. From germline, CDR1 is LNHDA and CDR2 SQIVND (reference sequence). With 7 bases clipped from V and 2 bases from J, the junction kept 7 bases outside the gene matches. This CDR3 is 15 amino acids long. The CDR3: CASTLGLAHTDTQYF. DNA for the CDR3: TGTGCCAGTACCCTCGGACTAGCGCACACAGATACGCAGTATTTT.

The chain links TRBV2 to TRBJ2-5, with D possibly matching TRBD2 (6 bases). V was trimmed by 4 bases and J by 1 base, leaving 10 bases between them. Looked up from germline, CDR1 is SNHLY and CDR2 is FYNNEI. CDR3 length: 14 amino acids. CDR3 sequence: CASSVREPQETQYF. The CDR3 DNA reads TGTGCCAGCAGTGTTCGGGAGCCCCAAGAGACCCAGTACTTC. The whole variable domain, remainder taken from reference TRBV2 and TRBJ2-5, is EPEVTQTPSHQVTQMGQEVILRCVPISNHLYFYWYRQILGQKVEFLVSFYNNEISEKSEIFDDQFSVERPDGSNFTLKIRSTKLEDSAMYFCASSVREPQETQYFGPGTRLLVL.

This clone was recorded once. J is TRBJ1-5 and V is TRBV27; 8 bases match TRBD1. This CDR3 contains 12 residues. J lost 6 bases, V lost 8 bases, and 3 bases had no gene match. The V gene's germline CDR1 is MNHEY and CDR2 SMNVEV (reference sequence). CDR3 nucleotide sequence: TGTGCCAGCGCCCAGGGGGCTCAGCCCCAGCATTTT. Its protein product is CASAQGAQPQHF.

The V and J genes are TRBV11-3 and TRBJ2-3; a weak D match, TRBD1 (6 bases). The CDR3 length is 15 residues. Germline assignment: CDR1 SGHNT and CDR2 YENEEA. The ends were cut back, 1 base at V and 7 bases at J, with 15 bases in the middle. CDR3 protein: CASSLASMTGHTQYF. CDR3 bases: TGTGCCAGCAGCTTAGCCTCAATGACAGGTCATACGCAGTATTTT.

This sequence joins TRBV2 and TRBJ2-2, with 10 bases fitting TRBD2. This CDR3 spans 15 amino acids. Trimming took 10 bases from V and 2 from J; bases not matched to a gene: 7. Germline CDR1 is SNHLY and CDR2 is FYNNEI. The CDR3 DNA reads TGTGCCACCCGAGGACTAGCGGCCAACACCGGGGAGCTGTTTTTT. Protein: CATRGLAANTGELFF.